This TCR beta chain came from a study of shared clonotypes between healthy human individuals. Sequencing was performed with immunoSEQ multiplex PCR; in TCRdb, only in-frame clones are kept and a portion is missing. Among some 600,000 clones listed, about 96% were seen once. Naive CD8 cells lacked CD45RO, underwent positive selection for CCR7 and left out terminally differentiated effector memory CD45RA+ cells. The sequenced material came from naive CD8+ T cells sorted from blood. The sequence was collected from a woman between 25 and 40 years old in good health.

In DNA form, the CDR3 reads TGTGCCAGTAGTATAGTGGCACTGTCAGTACCCTACGAGCAGTACTTC. It yields the protein CASSIVALSVPYEQYF. The chain joins TRBV19 to TRBJ2-7; D is undetermined. The CDR3 consists of 16 residues. Germline V gene sequence: CDR1 LNHDA, CDR2 SQIVND (reference sequence). V dropped 1 base and J dropped 2 bases, with 15 bases sitting between them.